These 20 T cell receptor beta chains were sequenced from one sample in a study of identical twins. One entry per CDR3 protein results from TCRdb running MiXCR on the 5' RACE reads. The data show 300,000 to 400,000 distinct CDR3 sequences, around 9.7% seen once. The sample consisted of naive T cells sorted from blood. The receptors here all came from a woman between 45 and 65 years old in good health.

This chain uses TRBV12-3 or TRBV12-4 with TRBJ2-1; 7 nucleotides line up with TRBD2. The CDR3 has 14 amino acids. Germline trimming cut 5 bases from V and 7 bases from J; bases unmatched to any gene: 8. CDR3 coding DNA: TGTGCCAGCAGTCTGGGGGGGACCGTTAATGAGCAGTTCTTC. This codes for CASSLGGTVNEQFF.

Ten or more counts support this clonotype. The chain is built from TRBV6-2 or TRBV6-3 and TRBJ2-2, with D unclear. The germline V gene encodes CDR1 MNHEY and CDR2 SVGEGT. Trimming took off 4 bases at V and 5 bases at J, with 14 bases between the two ends. The CDR3 totals 15 residues. For the CDR3, the DNA is TGTGCCAGCAGTTTCCTACTGAGAGGAACCGGGGAGCTGTTTTTT. Translating it yields CASSFLLRGTGELFF.

This clonotype has at least ten counts. The chain is built from TRBV6-6 and TRBJ2-1, with TRBD2 matching over 10 bases. This CDR3 spans 15 amino acids. With 4 bases clipped from V and 7 bases from J, the junction kept 7 bases outside the gene matches. CDR1 is MNHNY, CDR2 SVGAGI, per germline (reference sequence). CDR3 region: CASSSAGGPVNEQFF. The CDR3 DNA reads as TGTGCCAGCAGTTCAGCGGGAGGGCCGGTTAATGAGCAGTTCTTC.

This clonotype has a count of ten or more. This rearrangement joins TRBV12-3 or TRBV12-4 to TRBJ1-1; no clear D. The CDR3 sequence is 14 residues long. The V end lost 8 bases, the J end lost 1 base, and 14 bases lay between the germline ends. The CDR3 DNA sequence: TGTGCCAGCCGTCCTGGTGGTTGGAACACTGAAGCTTTCTTT. Translating it yields CASRPGGWNTEAFF.

In its sample, this clonotype was seen many times. The CDR3 region has the DNA TGTGCCAGTGGAGCTAGCGGAGCGTTCACAGATACGCAGTATTTT. Residues: CASGASGAFTDTQYF. The chain employs TRBV6-2 or TRBV6-3 and TRBJ2-3; 7 nucleotides line up with TRBD2. Per germline, CDR1 MNHEY and CDR2 SVGEGT. V lost 9 bases to trimming and J lost 2 bases; unmatched junction nucleotides: 11. The CDR3 is 15 amino acids.

The sample holds many counts of this clonotype. This chain joins TRBV3-1 and TRBJ2-1, with 10 bases aligning to TRBD2. Germline values: CDR1 LGHDT, CDR2 YNNKEL (reference sequence). V gave up 4 bases and J gave up 7 bases; unmatched junction bases: 10. The CDR3 is 16 amino acids. The CDR3 loop is CASSPNLAGARNEQFF. For the CDR3, the DNA is TGTGCCAGCAGCCCCAATCTAGCGGGAGCTAGGAATGAGCAGTTCTTC.

The J gene is TRBJ2-3, the V gene TRBV3-1, with D possibly being TRBD1 or TRBD2 (5 bases each). From germline, CDR1 is LGHDT and CDR2 YNNKEL (reference sequence). The CDR3 totals 15 residues. The V gene lost 1 base and the J gene lost 10 bases, with 18 bases spanning the gap. The CDR3 here is CASSQGTGSQGSQYF. The DNA for the CDR3 is TGTGCCAGCAGCCAAGGGACGGGATCGCAGGGTTCGCAGTATTTT.

J is TRBJ2-7 and V is TRBV5-5; D is possibly TRBD1 or TRBD2 (6 bases each). CDR1 is SGHKS, CDR2 YYEKEE, per germline (reference sequence). Between the trimmed V and J ends, which lost 5 bases and 3 bases, there was a span of 15 bases. CDR3 size: 14 residues. In DNA form, the CDR3 reads TGTGCCAGCAGTGCTTTAGGGGGAGGCTACGAGCAGTACTTC. Its protein product is CASSALGGGYEQYF.

In its sample, this clonotype was seen a few times. The V call is TRBV3-1, the J call TRBJ2-5; D is ambiguous. Trimming stripped 5 bases from V and 5 bases from J, with 9 bases between. The CDR3 has 12 residues. Germline lookup yields CDR1 LGHDT and CDR2 YNNKEL (reference sequence). The CDR3 DNA reads TGTGCCAGCAGCTCCTATGAGGAGACCCAGTACTTC. Translated, it gives CASSSYEETQYF.

This chain links TRBV4-1 with TRBJ1-1; D call uncertain. Germline values: CDR1 MGHRA, CDR2 YSYEKL. This CDR3 spans 14 amino acids. V gave up 1 base and J gave up 1 base, with 7 bases separating them. The CDR3 region has the DNA TGCGCCAGCAGCCAAGTGAAACCGAACACTGAAGCTTTCTTT. It yields the protein CASSQVKPNTEAFF.

This clonotype was counted at least ten times. This chain uses TRBV20-1 with TRBJ2-1; TRBD1 might be the D (5 bases). The CDR3 is 15 residues long. Trimming pared 6 bases from V and 3 bases from J, leaving 18 bases between. In germline, CDR1 is DFQATT, CDR2 SNEGSKA (reference sequence). In DNA, the CDR3 is TGCAGTGCCCCACACAGGCAGGAATACTACAATGAGCAGTTCTTC. Amino acids: CSAPHRQEYYNEQFF.

This clonotype was seen ten or more times. The J gene is TRBJ2-1, the V gene TRBV7-3, with 11 bases lining up with TRBD2. Unmatched junction bases numbered 15, after V lost 5 bases and J lost 9 bases. CDR3 length: 17 amino acids. The germline gives CDR1 SGHTA, CDR2 FQGTGA. The CDR3 DNA reads TGTGCCAGCAGCCCTTATGTAACTAGCGGGAGATCGAGTGAGCAGTTCTTC. Its translation: CASSPYVTSGRSSEQFF.

The chain combines TRBV11-2 with TRBJ2-7; D is perhaps TRBD2 (6 bases). V was cut by 5 bases and J by 6 bases, with 17 bases left in between. This CDR3 is built from 14 residues. Germline V gives CDR1 SGHAT, CDR2 FQNNGV. CDR3 nucleotides: TGTGCCAGCAGCCGGAGGGACGGGCTCCGCGAGCAGTACTTC. Protein sequence: CASSRRDGLREQYF. Combining the CDR3 with reference TRBV11-2 and TRBJ2-7 gives the whole variable domain EAGVAQSPRYKIIEKRQSVAFWCNPISGHATLYWYQQILGQGPKLLIQFQNNGVVDDSQLPKDRFSAERLKGVDSTLKIQPAKLEDSAVYLCASSRRDGLREQYFGPGTRLTVT.

This clonotype has ten or more counts. CDR3 sequence: CASSRVGGRELFF. CDR3 nucleotides: TGCGCCAGCAGCCGCGTCGGGGGACGGGAGCTGTTTTTT. J is TRBJ2-2 and V is TRBV4-1, with D maybe TRBD2 (6 bases). The germline V gene encodes CDR1 MGHRA and CDR2 YSYEKL. Trimming pared 4 bases from V and 9 bases from J, leaving 12 bases between. The CDR3 spans 13 residues.

This clonotype was recorded at least ten times. V usage is TRBV24-1 and J usage is TRBJ2-1, with unresolved D. V shed 0 bases and J shed 10 bases, with 12 bases lying between them. The CDR3 is 14 amino acids. The germline V gene has CDR1 KGHDR and CDR2 SFDVKD. The CDR3: CATSDLDPGGEQFF. The DNA of the CDR3 is TGTGCCACCAGTGATTTGGACCCTGGTGGGGAGCAGTTCTTC.

The sample holds a few counts of this clonotype. This chain joins TRBV29-1 and TRBJ2-7; the match to TRBD2 covers 8 bases. This CDR3 spans 14 amino acids. Germline V gene data show CDR1 as SQVTM and CDR2 as ANQGSEA. V dropped 6 bases and J dropped 5; count of bases not matched to a gene: 12. CDR3 sequence (DNA): TGCAGCGTGTGGAGCGAGCGGGAGTTCGACGAGCAGTACTTC. Residues: CSVWSEREFDEQYF.

With regard to this clonotype: One end of the junction does not line up with germline, which may come from a read error. The rearrangement links TRBV5-1 to TRBJ2-1; 7 bases match TRBD2. Per germline, CDR1 SGHRS and CDR2 YFSETQ. This CDR3 has 16 amino acids. The CDR3 sequence: CARSLSGAGHYNEQFF. As DNA, the CDR3 is TGCGCCCGCAGCTTGAGTGGAGCGGGGCACTACAATGAGCAGTTCTTC.

This clonotype was recorded many times. The CDR3 DNA reads as TGTGCCAGCAGTTTATCACGGGGGAAGAATGGGGAGCAGTTCTTC. Amino acid sequence: CASSLSRGKNGEQFF. J is TRBJ2-1 and V is TRBV27; D perhaps matches TRBD2 (6 bases). The germline V and J ends were trimmed by 0 bases and 10 bases, with 16 bases remaining between them. The length of the CDR3 is 15 residues. Germline CDR1 and CDR2: MNHEY and SMNVEV (reference sequence).

This clonotype was seen a handful of times. This chain uses TRBV5-1 with TRBJ2-1; 8 bases are shared with TRBD1. CDR3 size: 14 residues. CDR1 is SGHRS, CDR2 YFSETQ, per germline. V gave up 2 bases and J gave up 7 bases; unmatched junction bases: 5. CDR3 bases: TGCGCCAGCAGCTTCACAGGGGGAGAGAATGAGCAGTTCTTC. Translating it yields CASSFTGGENEQFF. Complete variable domain (other parts from reference TRBV5-1 and TRBJ2-1): KAGVTQTPRYLIKTRGQQVTLSCSPISGHRSVSWYQQTPGQGLQFLFEYFSETQRNKGNFPGRFSGRQFSNSRSEMNVSTLELGDSALYLCASSFTGGENEQFFGPGTRLTVL.

This clonotype appeared a few times. The chain links TRBV12-3 or TRBV12-4 to TRBJ2-5; 9 bases match TRBD2. The V segment lost 3 bases and the J segment 4 bases; nucleotides outside the gene matches: 6. The CDR3 contains 15 residues. CDR3: CASSLTSGLGETQYF. CDR3 DNA: TGTGCCAGCAGTTTGACTAGCGGATTAGGAGAGACCCAGTACTTC.